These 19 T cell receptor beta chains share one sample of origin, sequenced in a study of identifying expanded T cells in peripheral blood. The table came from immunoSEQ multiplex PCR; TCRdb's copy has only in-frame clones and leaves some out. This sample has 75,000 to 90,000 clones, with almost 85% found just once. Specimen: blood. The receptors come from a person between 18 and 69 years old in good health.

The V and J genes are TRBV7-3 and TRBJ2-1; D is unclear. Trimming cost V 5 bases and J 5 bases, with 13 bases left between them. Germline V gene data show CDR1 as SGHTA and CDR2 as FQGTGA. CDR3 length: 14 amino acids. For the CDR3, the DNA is TGTGCCAGCAGCCCCCAGGATGCGGACAATGAGCAGTTCTTC. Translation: CASSPQDADNEQFF.

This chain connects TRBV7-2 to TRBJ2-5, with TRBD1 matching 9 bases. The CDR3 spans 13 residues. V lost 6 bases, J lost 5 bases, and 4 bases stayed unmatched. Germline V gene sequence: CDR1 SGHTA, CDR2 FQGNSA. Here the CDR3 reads CASRGTGYETQYF. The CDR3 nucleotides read TGTGCCAGCAGAGGGACAGGGTATGAGACCCAGTACTTC.

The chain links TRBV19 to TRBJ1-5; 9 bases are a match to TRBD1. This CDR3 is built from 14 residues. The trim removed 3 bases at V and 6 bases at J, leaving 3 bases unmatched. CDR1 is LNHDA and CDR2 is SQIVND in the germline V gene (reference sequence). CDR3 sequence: CASSMGQGAQPQHF. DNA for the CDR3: TGTGCCAGTAGTATGGGACAGGGCGCTCAGCCCCAGCATTTT.

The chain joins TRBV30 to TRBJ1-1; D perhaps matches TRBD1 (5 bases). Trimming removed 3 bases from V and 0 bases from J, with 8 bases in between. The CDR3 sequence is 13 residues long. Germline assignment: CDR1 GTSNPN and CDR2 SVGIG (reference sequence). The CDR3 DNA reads TGTGCCTGGAGCGACAGTATGAACACTGAAGCTTTCTTT. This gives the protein CAWSDSMNTEAFF.

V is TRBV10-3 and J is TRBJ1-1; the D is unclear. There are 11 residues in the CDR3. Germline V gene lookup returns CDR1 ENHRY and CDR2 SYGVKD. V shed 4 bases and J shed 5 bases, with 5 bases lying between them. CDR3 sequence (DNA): TGTGCCATCAGTGGGAGGACTGAAGCTTTCTTT. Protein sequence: CAISGRTEAFF.

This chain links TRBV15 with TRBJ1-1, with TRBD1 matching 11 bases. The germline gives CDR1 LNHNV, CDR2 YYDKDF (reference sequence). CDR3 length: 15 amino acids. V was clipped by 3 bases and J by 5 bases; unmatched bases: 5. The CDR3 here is CATSRDRGPGTEAFF. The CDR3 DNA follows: TGTGCCACCAGCAGGGACAGGGGGCCGGGTACTGAAGCTTTCTTT.

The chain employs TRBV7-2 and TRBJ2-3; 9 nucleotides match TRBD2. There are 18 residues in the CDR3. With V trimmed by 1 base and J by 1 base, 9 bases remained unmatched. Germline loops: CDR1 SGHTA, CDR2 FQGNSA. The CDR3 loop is CASSLVFSGSLGTDTQYF. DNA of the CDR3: TGTGCCAGCAGCTTAGTATTTAGCGGGAGTCTTGGCACAGATACGCAGTATTTT.

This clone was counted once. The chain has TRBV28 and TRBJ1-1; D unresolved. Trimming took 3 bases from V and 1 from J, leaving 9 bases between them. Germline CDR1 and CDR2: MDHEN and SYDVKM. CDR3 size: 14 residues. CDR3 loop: CASSFVDGNTEAFF. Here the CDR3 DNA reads TGTGCCAGCAGTTTCGTGGATGGGAACACTGAAGCTTTCTTT.

This CDR3 is CASSAGTGPNTDTQYF. The CDR3 DNA reads as TGTGCCAGCAGCGCCGGGACAGGGCCCAACACAGATACGCAGTATTTT. The chain employs TRBV7-3 and TRBJ2-3; 9 nucleotides match TRBD1. V gave up 5 bases and J gave up 2 bases; unmatched junction bases: 8. This CDR3 spans 16 amino acids. Germline CDR1 SGHTA, CDR2 FQGTGA.

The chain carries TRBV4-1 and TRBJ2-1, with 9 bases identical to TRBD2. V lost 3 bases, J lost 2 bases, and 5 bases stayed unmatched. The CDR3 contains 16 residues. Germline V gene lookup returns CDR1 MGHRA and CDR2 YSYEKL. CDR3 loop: CASSQNLAGTYNEQFF. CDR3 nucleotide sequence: TGCGCCAGCAGCCAGAACCTAGCGGGGACCTACAATGAGCAGTTCTTC.

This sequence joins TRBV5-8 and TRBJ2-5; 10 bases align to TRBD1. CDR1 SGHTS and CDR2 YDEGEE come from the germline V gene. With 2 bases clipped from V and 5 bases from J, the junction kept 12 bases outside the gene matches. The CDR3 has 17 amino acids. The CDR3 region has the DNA TGTGCCAGCAGCTTCCGATACAGACAGGGGGCCGAGGAGACCCAGTACTTC. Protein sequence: CASSFRYRQGAEETQYF. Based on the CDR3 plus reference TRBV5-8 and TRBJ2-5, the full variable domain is EAGVTQSPTHLIKTRGQQATLRCSPISGHTSVYWYQQALGLGLQFLLWYDEGEERNRGNFPPRFSGRQFPNYSSELNVNALELEDSALYLCASSFRYRQGAEETQYFGPGTRLLVL.

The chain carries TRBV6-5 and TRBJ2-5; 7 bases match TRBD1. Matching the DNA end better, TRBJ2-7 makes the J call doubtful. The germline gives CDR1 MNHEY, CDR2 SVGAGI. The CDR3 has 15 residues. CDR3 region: CASSKDPGTAYEQYF. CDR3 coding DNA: TGTGCCAGCAGTAAGGACCCCGGGACAGCCTACGAGCAGTACTTC.

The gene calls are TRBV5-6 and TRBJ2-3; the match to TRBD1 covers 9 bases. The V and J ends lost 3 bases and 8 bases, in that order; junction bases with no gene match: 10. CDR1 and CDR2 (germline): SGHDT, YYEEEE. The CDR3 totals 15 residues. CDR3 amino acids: CASSWGQGKGGTQYF. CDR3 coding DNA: TGTGCCAGCAGCTGGGGACAGGGAAAAGGAGGTACGCAGTATTTT. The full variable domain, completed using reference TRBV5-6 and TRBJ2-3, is DAGVTQSPTHLIKTRGQQVTLRCSPKSGHDTVSWYQQALGQGPQFIFQYYEEEERQRGNFPDRFSGHQFPNYSSELNVNALLLGDSALYLCASSWGQGKGGTQYFGPGTRLTVL.

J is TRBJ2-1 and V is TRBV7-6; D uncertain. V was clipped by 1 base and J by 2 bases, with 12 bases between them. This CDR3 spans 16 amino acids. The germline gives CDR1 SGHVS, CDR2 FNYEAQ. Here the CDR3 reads CASSLGGPAAYNEQFF. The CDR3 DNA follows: TGTGCCAGCAGCTTAGGTGGGCCAGCCGCCTACAATGAGCAGTTCTTC.

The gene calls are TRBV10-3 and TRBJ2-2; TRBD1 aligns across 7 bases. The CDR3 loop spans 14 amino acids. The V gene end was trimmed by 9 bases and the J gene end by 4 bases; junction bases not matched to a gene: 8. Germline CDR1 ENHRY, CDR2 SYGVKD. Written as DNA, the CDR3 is TGTGCCATAAGGGACAGACCACTCACCGGGGAGCTGTTTTTT. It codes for CAIRDRPLTGELFF.

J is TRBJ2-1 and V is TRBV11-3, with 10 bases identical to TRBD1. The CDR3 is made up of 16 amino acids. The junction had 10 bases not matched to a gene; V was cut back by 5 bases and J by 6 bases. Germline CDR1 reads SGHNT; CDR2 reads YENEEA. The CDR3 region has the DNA TGTGCCAGCAGCCCCGGTCCGGGACAGGGGATCAATGAGCAGTTCTTC. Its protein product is CASSPGPGQGINEQFF.

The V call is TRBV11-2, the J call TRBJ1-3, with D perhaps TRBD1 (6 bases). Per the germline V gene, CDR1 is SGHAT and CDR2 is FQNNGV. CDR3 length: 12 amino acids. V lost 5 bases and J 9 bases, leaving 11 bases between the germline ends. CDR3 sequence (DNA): TGTGCCAGCAGCCTACAGGGACCCACCATATATTTT. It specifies CASSLQGPTIYF.

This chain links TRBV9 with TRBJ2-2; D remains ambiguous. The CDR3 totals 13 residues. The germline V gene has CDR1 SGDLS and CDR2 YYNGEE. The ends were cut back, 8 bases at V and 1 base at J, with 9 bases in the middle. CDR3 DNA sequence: TGTGCCAGTAGGGCGATGAACACCGGGGAGCTGTTTTTT. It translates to CASRAMNTGELFF.

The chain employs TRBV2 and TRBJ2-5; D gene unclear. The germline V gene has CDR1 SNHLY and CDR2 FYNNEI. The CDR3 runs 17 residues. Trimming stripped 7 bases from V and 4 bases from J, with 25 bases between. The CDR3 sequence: CASTGSSGLLKLETQYF. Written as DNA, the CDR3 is TGTGCCAGCACCGGTAGTAGTGGGTTACTAAAGTTAGAGACCCAGTACTTC.